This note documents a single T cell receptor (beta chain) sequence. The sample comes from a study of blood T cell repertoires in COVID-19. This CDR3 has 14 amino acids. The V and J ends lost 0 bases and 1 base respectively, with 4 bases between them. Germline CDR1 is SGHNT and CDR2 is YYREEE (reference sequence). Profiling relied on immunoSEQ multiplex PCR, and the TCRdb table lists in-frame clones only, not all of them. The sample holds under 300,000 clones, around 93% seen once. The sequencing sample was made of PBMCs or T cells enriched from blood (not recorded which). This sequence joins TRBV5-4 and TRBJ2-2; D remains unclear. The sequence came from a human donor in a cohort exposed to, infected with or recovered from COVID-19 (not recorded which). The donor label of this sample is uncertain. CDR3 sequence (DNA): TGTGCCAGCAGCTTGGCCCGGAACACCGGGGAGCTGTTTTTT. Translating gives CASSLARNTGELFF. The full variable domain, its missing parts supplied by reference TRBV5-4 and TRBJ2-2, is ETGVTQSPTHLIKTRGQQVTLRCSSQSGHNTVSWYQQALGQGPQFIFQYYREEENGRGNFPPRFSGLQFPNYSSELNVNALELDDSALYLCASSLARNTGELFFGEGSRLTVL.